This TCR beta chain was retrieved from a study of identical twins. Healthy Caucasian donors formed the entire cohort. This clonotype was recorded at least ten times. No antigen is known for it. Study-wide points: Fewer insertions were carried by abundant cord blood beta clonotypes, but none was seen in memory repertoires. Partly confounded zero-insertion analyses could result from invariant MAIT and iNKT cells.

A single record per CDR3 protein comes from TCRdb applying MiXCR to the 5' RACE reads. The repertoire holds 150,000 or so distinct CDR3 sequences, with approximately 3.5% as singletons. The CDR3 extends over 14 amino acids. Germline assignment: CDR1 SGHTA and CDR2 FQGTGA. V lost 2 bases to trimming and J lost 6 bases, with 12 bases between them. This rearrangement joins TRBV7-3 to TRBJ2-3; tentatively, D is TRBD2 (5 bases). This clonotype originated in a man between 18 and 35 years old in good health. The sequencing sample was made of memory T cells sorted from blood. The CDR3 reads CASSLQAGEDTQYF. CDR3 sequence (DNA): TGTGCCAGCAGCTTACAGGCCGGGGAGGATACGCAGTATTTT.